Shown below are 7 T cell receptor beta chains from a single sample sequenced in a study of beta chain features in type 1 diabetes. The study reverse transcribed the entire isolated RNA, so it sequenced expressed TCRB transcripts. Sequencing used immunoSEQ multiplex PCR; TCRdb keeps in-frame clones, though not all of them. The sample carries a few hundred thousand clones, more than 12% recorded once. Sequencing was done on a sample of naive CD4+ T cells from blood. The receptors come from a woman aged 18 to 35 in good health.

This chain connects TRBV15 to TRBJ2-1; D remains ambiguous. The CDR3 spans 13 residues. Germline CDR1 reads LNHNV; CDR2 reads YYDKDF (reference sequence). The ends were cut back, 0 bases at V and 6 bases at J, with 6 bases in the middle. The DNA of the CDR3 is TGTGCCACCAGCAGAGATCCCGGCAATGAGCAGTTCTTC. It is translated as CATSRDPGNEQFF.

The V call is TRBV4-2, the J call TRBJ2-1; TRBD2 matches at 9 bases. Trimming cost V 1 base and J 0 bases; bases outside gene matches: 4. Germline CDR1 LGHNA, CDR2 YNFKEQ. The CDR3 runs 17 residues. The chain's CDR3 is CASSQGHSGSSYNEQFF. CDR3 in DNA: TGTGCCAGCAGCCAAGGGCATAGCGGGAGCTCCTACAATGAGCAGTTCTTC.

V is TRBV7-6 and J is TRBJ2-1; 7 bases map to TRBD1. The germline V gene has CDR1 SGHVS and CDR2 FNYEAQ. CDR3 length: 14 residues. The J segment lost 7 bases and the V segment lost 6 bases, leaving 9 bases of the junction unmatched. CDR3 DNA: TGTGCCAGCAGTTTACAGGGGATCGGGAATGAGCAGTTCTTC. Encoded protein: CASSLQGIGNEQFF.

This clone was counted a few times. Other DNA sequences in the same sample also yield this CDR3. The gene calls are TRBV29-1 and TRBJ1-1; D might be TRBD1 (6 bases). The length of the CDR3 is 12 residues. Trimming removed 5 bases from V and 0 bases from J, with 7 bases in between. Per the germline V gene, CDR1 is SQVTM and CDR2 is ANQGSEA. CDR3: CSVRTVNTEAFF. The CDR3 nucleotides read TGCAGCGTTAGGACAGTGAACACTGAAGCTTTCTTT.

The chain is built from TRBV23-1 and TRBJ1-2; D is perhaps TRBD1 (6 bases). TRBV23-1 is annotated as an ORF whose role is uncertain. The CDR3 length is 16 residues. V lost 6 bases and J 4 bases, leaving 21 bases between the germline ends. Written as DNA, the CDR3 is TGCGCCAGCAGAAACGGGACCGACAGGTCCTCCTATGGCTACACCTTC. Its translation: CASRNGTDRSSYGYTF.

This clone was counted between two and nine times. This chain links TRBV5-1 with TRBJ2-1; 9 nucleotides line up with TRBD1. The CDR3 spans 15 residues. In germline, CDR1 is SGHRS, CDR2 YFSETQ. V was pared by 4 bases and J by 10 bases, with 12 bases of the junction left unmatched. The CDR3 spells CASSDWGGQGLEQFF. DNA of the CDR3: TGCGCCAGCAGCGATTGGGGGGGACAGGGACTAGAGCAGTTCTTC.

V gene TRBV21-1 combines with J gene TRBJ2-3; the D call TRBD2 from the table was never checked on the DNA. TRBV21-1 is shown as a pseudogene. The CDR3 is 14 amino acids. In DNA form, the CDR3 reads TGTGCCAGCAGAGCGGGAGGGAGGACAGATACGCAGTATTTT. Translated, it gives CASRAGGRTDTQYF.